The clone carrying this T cell receptor (beta chain) occurred a few times. What it binds is unknown. These data are taken from a study of T-cell memory formation after mild COVID-19. The study, taken as a whole, reports: There was a balanced CD4/CD8 profile in clones contracting day 15 to 85, and later expanders leaned CD4+.

TCRdb re-called the 5' RACE reads with MiXCR, one entry per CDR3 protein. The sample includes around 310,000 distinct CDR3 sequences, around 20% seen only once; the top ten take 21%. The germline V and J ends were trimmed by 1 base and 8 bases, with 18 bases remaining between them. CDR1 is LGHNA, CDR2 YNFKEQ, per germline. The CDR3 has 16 amino acids. The TCR sequence derives from a young man who had mild COVID-19 (a few samples of this study predate the infection). Cell type and time point are not known. This chain links TRBV4-2 with TRBJ2-4; D gene unclear. The source material was PBMCs or a T cell subset sorted from them (not recorded which). CDR3 in DNA: TGTGCCAGCAGCCAAGCTATCGCCCGGTTCCTCGACATTCAGTACTTC. This translates into CASSQAIARFLDIQYF.